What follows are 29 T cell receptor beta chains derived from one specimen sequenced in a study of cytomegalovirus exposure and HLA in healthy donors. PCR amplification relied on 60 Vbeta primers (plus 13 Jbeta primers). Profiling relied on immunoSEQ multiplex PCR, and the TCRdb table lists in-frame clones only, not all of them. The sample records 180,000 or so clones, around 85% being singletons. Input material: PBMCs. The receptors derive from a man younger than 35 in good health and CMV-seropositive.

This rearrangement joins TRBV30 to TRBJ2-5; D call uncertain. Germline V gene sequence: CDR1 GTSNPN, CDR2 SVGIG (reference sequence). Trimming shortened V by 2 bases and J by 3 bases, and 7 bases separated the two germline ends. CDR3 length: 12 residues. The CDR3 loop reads CAWSNMEETQYF. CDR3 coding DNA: TGTGCCTGGAGTAACATGGAAGAGACCCAGTACTTC.

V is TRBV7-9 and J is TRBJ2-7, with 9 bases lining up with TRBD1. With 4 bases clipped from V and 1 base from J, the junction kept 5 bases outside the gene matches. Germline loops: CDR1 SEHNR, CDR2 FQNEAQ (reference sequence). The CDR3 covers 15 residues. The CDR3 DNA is TGTGCCAGCAGCTCAGGGACAGGGAGTTCCTACGAGCAGTACTTC. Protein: CASSSGTGSSYEQYF.

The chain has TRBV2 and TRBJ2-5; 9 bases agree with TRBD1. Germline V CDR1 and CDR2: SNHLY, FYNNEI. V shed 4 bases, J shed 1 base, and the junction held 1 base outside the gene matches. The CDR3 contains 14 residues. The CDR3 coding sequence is TGTGCCAGCAGTGTACAGGGGGCCCAAGAGACCCAGTACTTC. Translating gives CASSVQGAQETQYF.

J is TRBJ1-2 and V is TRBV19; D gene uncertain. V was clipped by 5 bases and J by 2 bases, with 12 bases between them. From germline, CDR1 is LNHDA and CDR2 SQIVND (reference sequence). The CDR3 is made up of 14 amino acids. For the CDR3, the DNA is TGTGCCAGTAGTTTAGGGCAGCGAAACTATGGCTACACCTTC. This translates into CASSLGQRNYGYTF.

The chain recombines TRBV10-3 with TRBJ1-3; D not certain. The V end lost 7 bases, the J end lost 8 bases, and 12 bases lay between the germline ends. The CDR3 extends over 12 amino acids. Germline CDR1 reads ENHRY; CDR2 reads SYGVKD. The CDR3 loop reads CAITGNSDTIYF. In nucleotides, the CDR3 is TGTGCCATCACGGGGAATTCAGACACCATATATTTT.

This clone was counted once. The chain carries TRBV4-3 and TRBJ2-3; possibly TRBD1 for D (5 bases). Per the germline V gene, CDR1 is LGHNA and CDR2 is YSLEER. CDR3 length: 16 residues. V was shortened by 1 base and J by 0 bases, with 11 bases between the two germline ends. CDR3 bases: TGCGCCAGCAGCCAAGGTTCGGACAAAAGCACAGATACGCAGTATTTT. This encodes CASSQGSDKSTDTQYF.

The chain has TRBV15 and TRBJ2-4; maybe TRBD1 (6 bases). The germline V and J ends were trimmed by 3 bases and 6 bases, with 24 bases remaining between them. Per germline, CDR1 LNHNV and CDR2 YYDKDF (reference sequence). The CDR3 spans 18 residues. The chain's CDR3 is CATSSRVLTGSGANIQYF. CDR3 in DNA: TGTGCCACCAGCAGTAGAGTATTGACAGGCTCTGGTGCAAACATTCAGTACTTC. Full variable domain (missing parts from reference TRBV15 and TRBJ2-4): DAMVIQNPRYQVTQFGKPVTLSCSQTLNHNVMYWYQQKSSQAPKLLFHYYDKDFNNEADTPDNFQSRRPNTSFCFLDIRSPGLGDTAMYLCATSSRVLTGSGANIQYFGAGTRLSVL.

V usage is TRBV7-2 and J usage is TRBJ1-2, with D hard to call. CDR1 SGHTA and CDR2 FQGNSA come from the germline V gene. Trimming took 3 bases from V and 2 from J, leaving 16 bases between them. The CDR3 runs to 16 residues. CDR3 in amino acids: CASSFDPGIMNYGYTF. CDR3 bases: TGTGCCAGCAGCTTTGACCCGGGTATAATGAACTATGGCTACACCTTC.

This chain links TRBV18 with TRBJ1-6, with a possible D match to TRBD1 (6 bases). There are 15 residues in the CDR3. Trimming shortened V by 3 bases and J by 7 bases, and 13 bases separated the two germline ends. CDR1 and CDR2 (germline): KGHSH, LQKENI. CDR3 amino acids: CASSPGQPKNSPLHF. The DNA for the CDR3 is TGTGCCAGCTCACCGGGACAACCAAAAAATTCACCCCTCCACTTT.

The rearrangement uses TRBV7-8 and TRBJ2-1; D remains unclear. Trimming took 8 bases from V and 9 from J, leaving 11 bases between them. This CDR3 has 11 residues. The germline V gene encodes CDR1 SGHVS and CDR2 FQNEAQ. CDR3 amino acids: CASLTSGEQFF. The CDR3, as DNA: TGTGCCAGCCTAACGTCTGGTGAGCAGTTCTTC.

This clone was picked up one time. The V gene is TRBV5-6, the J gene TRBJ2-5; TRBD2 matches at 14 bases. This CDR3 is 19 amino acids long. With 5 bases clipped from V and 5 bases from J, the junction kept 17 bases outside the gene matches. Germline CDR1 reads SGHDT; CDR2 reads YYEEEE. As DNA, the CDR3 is TGTGCCAGCAGACCACAGTTCGGGACTAGCGGGGGTCAAGGGGAGACCCAGTACTTC. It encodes CASRPQFGTSGGQGETQYF.

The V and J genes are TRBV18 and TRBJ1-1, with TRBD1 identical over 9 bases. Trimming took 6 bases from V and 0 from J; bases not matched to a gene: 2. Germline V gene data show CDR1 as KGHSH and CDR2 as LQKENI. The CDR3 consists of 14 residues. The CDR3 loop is CASSRTGVNTEAFF. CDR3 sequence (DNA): TGTGCCAGCTCCCGGACAGGGGTGAACACTGAAGCTTTCTTT.

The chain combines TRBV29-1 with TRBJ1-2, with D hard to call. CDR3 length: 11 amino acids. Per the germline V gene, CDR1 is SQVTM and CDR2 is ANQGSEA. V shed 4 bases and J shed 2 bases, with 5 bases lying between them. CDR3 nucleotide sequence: TGCAGCGTTGGCGGGAACTATGGCTACACCTTC. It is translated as CSVGGNYGYTF. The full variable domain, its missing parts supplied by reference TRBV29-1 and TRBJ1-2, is SAVISQKPSRDICQRGTSLTIQCQVDSQVTMMFWYRQQPGQSLTLIATANQGSEATYESGFVIDKFPISRPNLTFSTLTVSNMSPEDSSIYLCSVGGNYGYTFGSGTRLTVV.

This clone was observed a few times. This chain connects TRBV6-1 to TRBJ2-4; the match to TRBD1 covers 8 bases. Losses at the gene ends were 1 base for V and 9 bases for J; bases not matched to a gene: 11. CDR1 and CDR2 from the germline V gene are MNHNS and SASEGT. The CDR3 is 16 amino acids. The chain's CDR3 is CASSEGNRGMSSIQYF. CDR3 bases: TGTGCCAGCAGTGAAGGGAACAGGGGGATGTCCAGCATTCAGTACTTC.

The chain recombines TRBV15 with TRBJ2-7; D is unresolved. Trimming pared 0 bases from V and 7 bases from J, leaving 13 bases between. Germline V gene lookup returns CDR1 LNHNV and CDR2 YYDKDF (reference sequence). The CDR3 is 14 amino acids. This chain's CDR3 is CATSRDRGLREQYF. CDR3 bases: TGTGCCACCAGCAGAGATCGAGGTCTCCGGGAGCAGTACTTC.

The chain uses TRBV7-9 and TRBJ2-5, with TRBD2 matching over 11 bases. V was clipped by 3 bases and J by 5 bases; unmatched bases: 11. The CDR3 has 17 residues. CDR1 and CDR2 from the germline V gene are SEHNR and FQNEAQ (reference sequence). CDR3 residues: CASSLDSGGALGETQYF. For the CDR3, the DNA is TGTGCCAGCAGCTTGGATAGCGGGGGGGCCCTGGGGGAGACCCAGTACTTC.

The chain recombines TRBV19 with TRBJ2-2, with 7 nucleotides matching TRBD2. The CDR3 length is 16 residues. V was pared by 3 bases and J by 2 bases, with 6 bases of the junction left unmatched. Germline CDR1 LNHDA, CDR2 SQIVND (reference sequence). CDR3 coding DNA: TGTGCCAGTAGTATTCAGGGAGGGCCTAACACCGGGGAGCTGTTTTTT. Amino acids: CASSIQGGPNTGELFF.

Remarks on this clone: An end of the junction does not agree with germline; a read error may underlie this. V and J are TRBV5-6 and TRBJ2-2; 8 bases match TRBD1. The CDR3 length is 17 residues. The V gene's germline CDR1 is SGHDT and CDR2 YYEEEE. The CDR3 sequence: CASSLAGRTGNDGELFF. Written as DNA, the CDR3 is TGTGCCAGCAGTTTGGCCGGCAGGACAGGGAACGACGGGGAGCTGTTTTTT.

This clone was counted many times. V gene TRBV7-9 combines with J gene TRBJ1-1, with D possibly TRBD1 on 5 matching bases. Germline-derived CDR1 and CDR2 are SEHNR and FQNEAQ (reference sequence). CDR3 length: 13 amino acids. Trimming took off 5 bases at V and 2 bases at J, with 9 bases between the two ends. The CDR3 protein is CASSVDSNTEAFF. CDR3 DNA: TGTGCCAGCAGCGTCGACAGTAACACTGAAGCTTTCTTT.

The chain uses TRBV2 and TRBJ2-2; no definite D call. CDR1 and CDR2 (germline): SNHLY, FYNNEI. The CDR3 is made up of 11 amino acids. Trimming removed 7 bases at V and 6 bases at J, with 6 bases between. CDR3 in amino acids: CASNYPGELFF. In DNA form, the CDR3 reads TGTGCCAGCAACTACCCCGGGGAGCTGTTTTTT.

The CDR3 coding sequence is TGTGCCAGCAGCTTAGCGCCTGGTAAACAGGCCCTACGCTACACCTTC. It specifies CASSLAPGKQALRYTF. V is TRBV7-2 and J is TRBJ1-2, with D possibly TRBD1 on 5 matching bases. CDR1 and CDR2 (germline): SGHTA, FQGNSA. CDR3 length: 16 residues. V was cut by 0 bases and J by 9 bases, with 20 bases left in between.

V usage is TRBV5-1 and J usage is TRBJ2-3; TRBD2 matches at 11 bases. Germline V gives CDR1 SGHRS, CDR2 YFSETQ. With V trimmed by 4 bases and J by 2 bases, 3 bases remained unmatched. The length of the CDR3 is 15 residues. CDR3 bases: TGCGCCAGCAGCCAGGGACTAGCGGACACAGATACGCAGTATTTT. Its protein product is CASSQGLADTDTQYF.

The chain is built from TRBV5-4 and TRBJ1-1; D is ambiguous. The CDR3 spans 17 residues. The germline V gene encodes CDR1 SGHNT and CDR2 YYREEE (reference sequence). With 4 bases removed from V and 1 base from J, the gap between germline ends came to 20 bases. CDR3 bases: TGTGCCAGCAGCCGAGCCCCCTCCGAGGGCCCGAACACTGAAGCTTTCTTT. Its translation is CASSRAPSEGPNTEAFF.

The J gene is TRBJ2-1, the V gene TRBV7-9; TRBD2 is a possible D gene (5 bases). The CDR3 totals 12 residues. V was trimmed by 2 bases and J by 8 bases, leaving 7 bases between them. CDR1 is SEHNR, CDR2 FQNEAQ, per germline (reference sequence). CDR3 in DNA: TGTGCCAGCAGCTTATTGGAGGATGAGCAGTTCTTC. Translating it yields CASSLLEDEQFF.

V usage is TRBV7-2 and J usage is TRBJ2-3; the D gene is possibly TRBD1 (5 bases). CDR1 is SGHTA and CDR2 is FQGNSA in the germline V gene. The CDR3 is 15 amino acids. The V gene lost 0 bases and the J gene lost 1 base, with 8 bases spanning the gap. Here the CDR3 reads CASSLAGRGTDTQYF. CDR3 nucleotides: TGTGCCAGCAGCTTAGCGGGGCGAGGCACAGATACGCAGTATTTT.

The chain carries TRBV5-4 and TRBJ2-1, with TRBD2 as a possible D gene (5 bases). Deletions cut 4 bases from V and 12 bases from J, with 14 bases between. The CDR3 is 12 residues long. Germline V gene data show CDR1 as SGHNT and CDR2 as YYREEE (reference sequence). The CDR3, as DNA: TGTGCCAGCAGCCAGATCGCGGGTGGGCAGTTCTTC. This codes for CASSQIAGGQFF. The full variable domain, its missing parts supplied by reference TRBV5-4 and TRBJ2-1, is ETGVTQSPTHLIKTRGQQVTLRCSSQSGHNTVSWYQQALGQGPQFIFQYYREEENGRGNFPPRFSGLQFPNYSSELNVNALELDDSALYLCASSQIAGGQFFGPGTRLTVL.

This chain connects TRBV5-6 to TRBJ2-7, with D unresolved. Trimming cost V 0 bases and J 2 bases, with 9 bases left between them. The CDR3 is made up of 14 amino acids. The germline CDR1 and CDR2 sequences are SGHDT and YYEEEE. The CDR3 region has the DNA TGTGCCAGCAGCTTGGCGGGTATGACCTACGAGCAGTACTTC. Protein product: CASSLAGMTYEQYF.

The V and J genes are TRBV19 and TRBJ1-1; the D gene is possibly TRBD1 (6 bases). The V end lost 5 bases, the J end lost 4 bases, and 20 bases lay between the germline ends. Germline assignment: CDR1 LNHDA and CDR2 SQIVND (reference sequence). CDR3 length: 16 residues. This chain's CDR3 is CASSDRRNSPFTEAFF. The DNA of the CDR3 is TGTGCCAGTAGTGACAGGAGGAACAGCCCATTCACTGAAGCTTTCTTT.

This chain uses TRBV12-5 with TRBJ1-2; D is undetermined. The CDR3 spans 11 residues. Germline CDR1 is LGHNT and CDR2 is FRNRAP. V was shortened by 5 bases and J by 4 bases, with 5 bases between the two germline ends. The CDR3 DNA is TGTGCTAGTGGTCTTCTCTATGGCTACACCTTC. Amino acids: CASGLLYGYTF.